This is a list of T cell receptor beta chains from one sample in a study of blood T cell repertoires in COVID-19. Sequencing was performed with immunoSEQ multiplex PCR; in TCRdb, only in-frame clones are kept and a portion is missing. This sample has 140,000 or so clones; about four fifths occur once, and the top ten carry approximately 2.9%. The sample consisted of peripheral blood. All receptors come from an elderly woman with acute or convalescent COVID-19. The CDR3 runs from the conserved cysteine through the conserved F or W. Fields, in order: CDR3 DNA, CDR3 protein, V gene, J gene, clone size, D gene. The D gene is left open where the match is weak. Clone sizes are given selectively: once, few, many, or a class where the clone is expanded.

CDR3 DNA: TGTGCCACCAGTGACCCTCGGTCGGGGAACGAGCAGTACTTC; CDR3 protein: CATSDPRSGNEQYF; V gene: TRBV24-1; J gene: TRBJ2-7; clone size: .; D gene: .
CDR3 DNA: TGTGCCAGCAGCTTAATCCCGGGAATACAAGAGACCCAGTACTTC; CDR3 protein: CASSLIPGIQETQYF; V gene: TRBV7-3; J gene: TRBJ2-5; clone size: .; D gene: .
CDR3 DNA: TGTGCCAGCAGCTCGGGACAGGGCAACGGGGAGCTGTTTTTT; CDR3 protein: CASSSGQGNGELFF; V gene: TRBV5-4; J gene: TRBJ2-2; clone size: .; D gene: TRBD1
CDR3 DNA: TGTGCCAGCAGTCCCCCGCAGGGCCGAACCGGGGAGCTGTTTTTT; CDR3 protein: CASSPPQGRTGELFF; V gene: TRBV28; J gene: TRBJ2-2; clone size: .; D gene: .
CDR3 DNA: TGTGCCAGCAGTGACTCGAGGGCCACTGAAGCTTTCTTT; CDR3 protein: CASSDSRATEAFF; V gene: TRBV6-4; J gene: TRBJ1-1; clone size: .; D gene: .
CDR3 DNA: TGTGCCAGCAGTTTGAGACTAGCGGGGGAGCAGTTCTTC; CDR3 protein: CASSLRLAGEQFF; V gene: TRBV27; J gene: TRBJ2-1; clone size: .; D gene: TRBD2
CDR3 DNA: TGTGCCATCAGTGAGCCCGGGAGGAAGGATCAGCCCCAGCATTTT; CDR3 protein: CAISEPGRKDQPQHF; V gene: TRBV10-3; J gene: TRBJ1-5; clone size: .; D gene: .
CDR3 DNA: TGTGCCTGGGAGCCCGGCGAGGGAAATGAAAAACTGTTTTTT; CDR3 protein: CAWEPGEGNEKLFF; V gene: TRBV30; J gene: TRBJ1-4; clone size: .; D gene: .
CDR3 DNA: TGTGCCAGCAGTTTATCACTCGGTCAGCCCCAGCATTTT; CDR3 protein: CASSLSLGQPQHF; V gene: TRBV27; J gene: TRBJ1-5; clone size: .; D gene: .
CDR3 DNA: TGCGCCAGCAGCTTGGGGACAGGCCCGATCGACTATGGCTACACCTTC; CDR3 protein: CASSLGTGPIDYGYTF; V gene: TRBV5-1; J gene: TRBJ1-2; clone size: .; D gene: TRBD1
CDR3 DNA: TGCGCCAGCAGCCAAGAAGCGCAGAGCTCCTATAATTCACCCCTCCACTTT; CDR3 protein: CASSQEAQSSYNSPLHF; V gene: TRBV4-3; J gene: TRBJ1-6; clone size: .; D gene: .
CDR3 DNA: TGTGCCAGCAGCCCGGACCGAGGGTTGTCCAATGAGCAGTTCTTC; CDR3 protein: CASSPDRGLSNEQFF; V gene: TRBV7-2; J gene: TRBJ2-1; clone size: .; D gene: .
CDR3 DNA: TGCGCCAGCAGTGAGGGGGTAGCGGGGACCTACAATGAGCAGTTCTTC; CDR3 protein: CASSEGVAGTYNEQFF; V gene: TRBV10-1; J gene: TRBJ2-1; clone size: .; D gene: TRBD2
CDR3 DNA: TGTGCCAGCTCACGCTCGTCCGGTGAAGAGACCCAGTACTTC; CDR3 protein: CASSRSSGEETQYF; V gene: TRBV18; J gene: TRBJ2-5; clone size: .; D gene: .
CDR3 DNA: TGTGCCAGCAGCTTAGCCGAGGGGGATCAGCCCCAGCATTTT; CDR3 protein: CASSLAEGDQPQHF; V gene: TRBV7-4; J gene: TRBJ1-5; clone size: .; D gene: .
CDR3 DNA: TGTGCCAGCAGTAACCCCAGGGGTAGTCAGCCCCAGCATTTT; CDR3 protein: CASSNPRGSQPQHF; V gene: TRBV6-6; J gene: TRBJ1-5; clone size: .; D gene: .
CDR3 DNA: TGTGCCAGCAGCTCGGGGGGAGGGGACCAGCCCCAGCATTTT; CDR3 protein: CASSSGGGDQPQHF; V gene: TRBV5-4; J gene: TRBJ1-5; clone size: once; D gene: .
CDR3 DNA: TGCGCCAGCAGCCAAGGGGGGCATCGGCCCGACGCTGAAGCTTTCTTT; CDR3 protein: CASSQGGHRPDAEAFF; V gene: TRBV4-1; J gene: TRBJ1-1; clone size: .; D gene: .
CDR3 DNA: TGTGCCAGCAGCTTCGGGAGTGCGACTGAAGCTTTCTTT; CDR3 protein: CASSFGSATEAFF; V gene: TRBV11-3; J gene: TRBJ1-1; clone size: .; D gene: .
CDR3 DNA: TGTGCCAGTAGTGACAGCATATACCAGCCCCAGCATTTT; CDR3 protein: CASSDSIYQPQHF; V gene: TRBV19; J gene: TRBJ1-5; clone size: .; D gene: .
CDR3 DNA: TGTGCCAGCAGCCAGAGCAGGTCCTACAATGAGCAGTTCTTC; CDR3 protein: CASSQSRSYNEQFF; V gene: TRBV4-2; J gene: TRBJ2-1; clone size: .; D gene: .
CDR3 DNA: TGTGCCAGCAGCCCCGGGACAGCCTCTGGAAACACCATATATTTT; CDR3 protein: CASSPGTASGNTIYF; V gene: TRBV3-1/TRBV3-2; J gene: TRBJ1-3; clone size: .; D gene: TRBD1
CDR3 DNA: TGTGCCTGGAGTGACGAGGGCTACACCTTC; CDR3 protein: CAWSDEGYTF; V gene: TRBV30; J gene: TRBJ1-2; clone size: .; D gene: .
CDR3 DNA: TGTGCCAGCCTCAAACAGGGAGAGAGCAATGAGCAGTTCTTC; CDR3 protein: CASLKQGESNEQFF; V gene: TRBV2; J gene: TRBJ2-1; clone size: .; D gene: .
CDR3 DNA: TGCGCCAGCAGCCCCCGGGAGACAGCGAACACTGAAGCTTTCTTT; CDR3 protein: CASSPRETANTEAFF; V gene: TRBV5-1; J gene: TRBJ1-1; clone size: .; D gene: .
CDR3 DNA: TGTGCCGGCAGCTTGGCGGCTAGCGGGGACACCGGGGAGCTGTTTTTT; CDR3 protein: CAGSLAASGDTGELFF; V gene: TRBV5-4; J gene: TRBJ2-2; clone size: .; D gene: TRBD2
CDR3 DNA: TGTGCCAGCAGTTACTACACAGGGAACAGCTCACCCCTCCACTTT; CDR3 protein: CASSYYTGNSSPLHF; V gene: TRBV6-2/TRBV6-3; J gene: TRBJ1-6; clone size: .; D gene: .
CDR3 DNA: TGTGCCAGTAGTTCCGGGACAGGGGGAGGCGAGCAGTACTTC; CDR3 protein: CASSSGTGGGEQYF; V gene: TRBV19; J gene: TRBJ2-7; clone size: .; D gene: TRBD1
CDR3 DNA: TGTGCCAGCAGCTCTCCCCCTAACAGGGGGTTCTATGGCTACACCTTC; CDR3 protein: CASSSPPNRGFYGYTF; V gene: TRBV7-2; J gene: TRBJ1-2; clone size: .; D gene: TRBD1
CDR3 DNA: TGTGCCAGCACCGTAGACAGCCTGAACACTGAAGCTTTCTTT; CDR3 protein: CASTVDSLNTEAFF; V gene: TRBV5-5; J gene: TRBJ1-1; clone size: .; D gene: .
CDR3 DNA: TGTGCCAGCAGCCTCAGGACTAGCGGGGGGAGAAGGGACAATGAGCAGTTCTTC; CDR3 protein: CASSLRTSGGRRDNEQFF; V gene: TRBV7-3; J gene: TRBJ2-1; clone size: .; D gene: TRBD2
CDR3 DNA: TGTGCCAGCAGCCAAGGCGGGGGGTTCACAGATACGCAGTATTTT; CDR3 protein: CASSQGGGFTDTQYF; V gene: TRBV4-2; J gene: TRBJ2-3; clone size: .; D gene: TRBD2
CDR3 DNA: TGTGCCAGTAGTGTACAGGGGGCGAGGGGTCAGCCCCAGCATTTT; CDR3 protein: CASSVQGARGQPQHF; V gene: TRBV19; J gene: TRBJ1-5; clone size: .; D gene: TRBD1
CDR3 DNA: TGCGCCAGCAGAACAGGGATAGTGGGAGAAAAACTGTTTTTT; CDR3 protein: CASRTGIVGEKLFF; V gene: TRBV5-1; J gene: TRBJ1-4; clone size: .; D gene: .
CDR3 DNA: TGTGCCAGTACCGCTGGACAGGGAAACAACTATGGCTACACCTTC; CDR3 protein: CASTAGQGNNYGYTF; V gene: TRBV19; J gene: TRBJ1-2; clone size: .; D gene: TRBD1
CDR3 DNA: TGCGCCAGCAGCTTGGGGGGACAGGGGCTTGGAAACACCATATATTTT; CDR3 protein: CASSLGGQGLGNTIYF; V gene: TRBV5-1; J gene: TRBJ1-3; clone size: .; D gene: TRBD1
CDR3 DNA: TGTGCTAGTGGTTTGGGAGGGCGGCCTACCTTC; CDR3 protein: CASGLGGRPTF; V gene: TRBV12-5; J gene: TRBJ1-2; clone size: .; D gene: .
CDR3 DNA: TGTGCCAGCAGCTTAGCGCAGGGGTACACTGAAGCTTTCTTT; CDR3 protein: CASSLAQGYTEAFF; V gene: TRBV7-2; J gene: TRBJ1-1; clone size: .; D gene: .
CDR3 DNA: TGTGCCAGCAGTGAAGACGGTAGCAATCAGCCCCAGCATTTT; CDR3 protein: CASSEDGSNQPQHF; V gene: TRBV2; J gene: TRBJ1-5; clone size: .; D gene: .
CDR3 DNA: TGTGCCAGCTCATCGGGGGAAGGGACCCAGTACTTC; CDR3 protein: CASSSGEGTQYF; V gene: TRBV18; J gene: TRBJ2-5; clone size: few; D gene: .
CDR3 DNA: TGTGCCAGCAGCCCATACAGGGGATTCGACTTCTACGAGCAGTACTTC; CDR3 protein: CASSPYRGFDFYEQYF; V gene: TRBV5-8; J gene: TRBJ2-7; clone size: .; D gene: TRBD1
CDR3 DNA: TGTGCCACCGCCTCGGGGGCGAACACCGGGGAGCTGTTTTTT; CDR3 protein: CATASGANTGELFF; V gene: TRBV24-1; J gene: TRBJ2-2; clone size: few; D gene: .
CDR3 DNA: TGTGCCAGCAGCAACGGGGGGGGCGACTATGGCTACACCTTC; CDR3 protein: CASSNGGGDYGYTF; V gene: TRBV2; J gene: TRBJ1-2; clone size: .; D gene: .
CDR3 DNA: TGTGCCTGGAGTGAAGGCAGGGGCGGTAGCAATCAGCCCCAGCATTTT; CDR3 protein: CAWSEGRGGSNQPQHF; V gene: TRBV30; J gene: TRBJ1-5; clone size: .; D gene: .
CDR3 DNA: TGTGCCAGTACTCAACTCCTGGGGGGGCTTGACTATGGCTACACCTTC; CDR3 protein: CASTQLLGGLDYGYTF; V gene: TRBV19; J gene: TRBJ1-2; clone size: .; D gene: .
CDR3 DNA: TGTGCCACCAGCAGAGGACAGGGGGATTCACCCCTCCACTTT; CDR3 protein: CATSRGQGDSPLHF; V gene: TRBV15; J gene: TRBJ1-6; clone size: .; D gene: TRBD1
CDR3 DNA: TGTGCCAGCAGTTACCCCCGGACTTGGACTACGTTGGAGCAGTACTTC; CDR3 protein: CASSYPRTWTTLEQYF; V gene: TRBV6-2/TRBV6-3; J gene: TRBJ2-7; clone size: .; D gene: .
CDR3 DNA: TGTGCCAGCGGGACAGATAGCAATCAGCCCCAGCATTTT; CDR3 protein: CASGTDSNQPQHF; V gene: TRBV2; J gene: TRBJ1-5; clone size: .; D gene: TRBD1
CDR3 DNA: TGTGCCAGCAGTTACTCGAGAACGACAGGGGCGGCCGAGCAGTACTTC; CDR3 protein: CASSYSRTTGAAEQYF; V gene: TRBV6-2/TRBV6-3; J gene: TRBJ2-7; clone size: .; D gene: TRBD1
CDR3 DNA: TGTGCCAGCAGGAGACAGGGTCAAACTGAAGCTTTCTTT; CDR3 protein: CASRRQGQTEAFF; V gene: TRBV12-3/TRBV12-4; J gene: TRBJ1-1; clone size: .; D gene: TRBD1
CDR3 DNA: TGTGCCAGCAGCCAGTCGGGGAGCTCCTACAATGAGCAGTTCTTC; CDR3 protein: CASSQSGSSYNEQFF; V gene: TRBV5-4; J gene: TRBJ2-1; clone size: .; D gene: .
CDR3 DNA: TGTGCCAGCAGTGAAATGGGGCAGGGTCTCCACGAGCAGTACTTC; CDR3 protein: CASSEMGQGLHEQYF; V gene: TRBV6-1; J gene: TRBJ2-7; clone size: .; D gene: .
CDR3 DNA: TGTGCCAGCAGTGGTAACTGGGGGGAAGCTAACTATGGCTACACCTTC; CDR3 protein: CASSGNWGEANYGYTF; V gene: TRBV6-1; J gene: TRBJ1-2; clone size: .; D gene: .
CDR3 DNA: TGTGCCAGCAGCTTAGAAAGTGCGGCGGGAAACACCATATATTTT; CDR3 protein: CASSLESAAGNTIYF; V gene: TRBV7-8; J gene: TRBJ1-3; clone size: few; D gene: .
CDR3 DNA: TGTGCCTGGACGACCACGGGGGGAGGTGCCGTTTGGGGCGAAAAACTGTTTTTT; CDR3 protein: CAWTTTGGGAVWGEKLFF; V gene: TRBV30; J gene: TRBJ1-4; clone size: .; D gene: .
CDR3 DNA: TGTGCCAGCAGTTACTCGAACAGAGCGAACACCGGGGAGCTGTTTTTT; CDR3 protein: CASSYSNRANTGELFF; V gene: TRBV6-2/TRBV6-3; J gene: TRBJ2-2; clone size: .; D gene: .
CDR3 DNA: TGCGCCAGCAGCTTGCGAGGCGAACTGTTTTTT; CDR3 protein: CASSLRGELFF; V gene: TRBV5-1; J gene: TRBJ1-4; clone size: .; D gene: .